This T cell receptor (beta chain) emerged from a study of human T cells and chemical hapten exposure. Study background: Diphenylcyclopropenone, dosed weekly to the scalp, was given to patients throughout the roughly 22-week study. From small differences in pooled library volume came most of the variation in per-sample TCR yields.

Indicated time point: patch test 3, about 24 weeks after DPC sensitization. Treatment given: therapeutic diphenylcyclopropenone sensitization with weekly scalp DPC. TCRdb called the RACE reads again in MiXCR, with one record for every CDR3 protein. The sample has roughly 150,000 distinct CDR3 sequences; about a quarter are singletons. This CDR3 comprises 13 residues. Deletions cut 3 bases from V and 3 bases from J, with 11 bases between. The germline CDR1 and CDR2 sequences are SQVTM and ANQGSEA. This chain joins TRBV29-1 and TRBJ1-1; weak D call: TRBD1 (6 bases). The material was whole blood, obtained in connection with sensitization to the hapten diphenylcyclopropenone (DPC). The TCR was taken from a woman younger than 35 with alopecia areata. Some clones in this sample may be carry-over from other donors' samples. CDR3: CSVEGGVYTEAFF. DNA of the CDR3: TGCAGCGTTGAGGGGGGCGTCTACACTGAAGCTTTCTTT.